Listed below are T cell receptor beta chains from one sample, sequenced in a study of blood T cell repertoires in COVID-19. Measured with immunoSEQ multiplex PCR; TCRdb has only the in-frame clones, and not every one. The sample yields fewer than 250,000 clones, 86% seen once. Specimen: peripheral blood. These receptors came from a man over 45 with acute or convalescent COVID-19. The CDR3 runs from the conserved cysteine through the conserved F or W. A D gene is named only where the DNA matches it firmly. The size field is filled for only some rows; it gives once, few, many or a size class.

v_call	clone_size	d_call	j_call	cdr3_aa	cdr3_nt
TRBV19	once	TRBD1	TRBJ1-1	CASRLTGGNTEAFF	TGTGCCAGTAGACTGACAGGGGGCAACACTGAAGCTTTCTTT
TRBV18	once	NA	TRBJ2-3	CASSPPFQTSTDTQYF	TGTGCCAGCTCGCCGCCATTTCAAACTAGCACAGATACGCAGTATTTT
TRBV2	NA	TRBD2	TRBJ2-3	CASSKRGAATDTQYF	TGTGCCAGCAGTAAGCGGGGGGCCGCAACAGATACGCAGTATTTT
TRBV6-5	NA	NA	TRBJ1-2	CASSLGGGYTF	TGTGCCAGCAGTCTAGGTGGGGGCTACACCTTC
TRBV18	NA	TRBD1	TRBJ1-3	CASSPQRQGMGNTIYF	TGTGCCAGCTCACCGCAAAGACAGGGGATGGGAAACACCATATATTTT
TRBV19	NA	TRBD2	TRBJ2-3	CASSRLAGGSDTQYF	TGTGCCAGTAGTAGGCTAGCGGGGGGGTCGGATACGCAGTATTTT
TRBV3-1/TRBV3-2	once	TRBD1	TRBJ1-1	CASSQVGLAGGRNTEAFF	TGTGCCAGCAGCCAAGTCGGGTTAGCAGGGGGAAGAAACACTGAAGCTTTCTTT
TRBV4-1	NA	TRBD1	TRBJ1-6	CASSQAPDRVRSPLHF	TGCGCCAGCAGCCAAGCGCCCGACAGGGTAAGGTCACCCCTCCACTTT
TRBV12-3/TRBV12-4	NA	TRBD2	TRBJ2-7	CASSRLAYEQYF	TGTGCCAGCAGCAGACTAGCTTACGAGCAGTACTTC
TRBV9	once	NA	TRBJ2-1	CASSVATYNEQFF	TGTGCCAGCAGCGTAGCTACCTACAATGAGCAGTTCTTC
TRBV3-1/TRBV3-2	once	NA	TRBJ1-3	CASSQTGSSGNTIYF	TGTGCCAGCAGCCAAACAGGGAGCTCTGGAAACACCATATATTTT
TRBV7-9	few	TRBD1	TRBJ2-3	CASSSWTGSEDTQYF	TGTGCCAGCAGCTCCTGGACAGGGTCGGAGGATACGCAGTATTTT
TRBV19	NA	TRBD1	TRBJ1-5	CASSIRTGHNQPQHF	TGTGCCAGTAGTATTAGGACAGGGCACAATCAGCCCCAGCATTTT
TRBV28	NA	NA	TRBJ2-7	CASSWLQTYEQYF	TGTGCCAGCAGTTGGTTACAGACCTACGAGCAGTACTTC
TRBV11-3	NA	NA	TRBJ2-7	CASSPRGRGYEQYF	TGTGCCAGCAGCCCTCGGGGTCGGGGCTACGAGCAGTACTTC